The clone carrying this T cell receptor (beta chain) appeared a single time. Its specificity is not known. These data come from a study of post-analysis software for immune sequencing data. Study outcomes and limitations: Significantly decreased normalized Chao1 diversity was recorded for multiple sclerosis patients relative to controls. Roughly 5 TRBV segments, TRBV5-6, TRBV5-1 and TRBV20-1 among them, were found more frequent in patients than controls.

The CDR3 is 15 residues long. After removal of 4 bases from V and 4 bases from J, the junction contained 7 bases not matched to a gene. Built from TCR beta cDNA, the libraries had unique molecular identifiers in them. TCRdb independently ran MiXCR on the PCR reads; one entry per CDR3 protein. The table has around 700,000 distinct CDR3 sequences, 55% to 60% seen once. This clonotype was sampled from a girl aged 2-9 years with multiple sclerosis. This chain links TRBV12-3 or TRBV12-4 with TRBJ2-1, with 7 bases aligning to TRBD1. The sample consisted of blood. The CDR3 reads CASSYRDRIYNEQFF. The CDR3 region has the DNA TGTGCCAGCAGTTATCGGGACAGAATTTACAATGAGCAGTTCTTC.